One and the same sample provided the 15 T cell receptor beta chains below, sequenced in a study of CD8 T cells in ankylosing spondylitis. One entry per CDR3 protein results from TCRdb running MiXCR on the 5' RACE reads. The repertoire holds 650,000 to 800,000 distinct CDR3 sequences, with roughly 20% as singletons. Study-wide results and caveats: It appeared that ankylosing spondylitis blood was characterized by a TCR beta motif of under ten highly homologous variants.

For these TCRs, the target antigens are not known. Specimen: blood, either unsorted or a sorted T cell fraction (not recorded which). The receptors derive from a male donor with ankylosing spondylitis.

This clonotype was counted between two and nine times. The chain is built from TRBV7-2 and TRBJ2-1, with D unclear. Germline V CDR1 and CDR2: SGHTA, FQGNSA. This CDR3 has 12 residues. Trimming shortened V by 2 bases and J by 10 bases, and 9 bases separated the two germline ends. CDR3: CASSLPTLEQFF. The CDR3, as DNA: TGTGCCAGCAGCTTACCTACTCTCGAGCAGTTCTTC.

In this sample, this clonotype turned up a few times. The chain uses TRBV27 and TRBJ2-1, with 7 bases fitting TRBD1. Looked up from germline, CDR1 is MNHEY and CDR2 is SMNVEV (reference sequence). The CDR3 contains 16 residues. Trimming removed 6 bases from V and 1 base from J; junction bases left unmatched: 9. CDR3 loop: CASRPTGDLSYNEQFF. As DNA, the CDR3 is TGTGCCAGCAGGCCTACAGGGGACCTATCCTACAATGAGCAGTTCTTC.

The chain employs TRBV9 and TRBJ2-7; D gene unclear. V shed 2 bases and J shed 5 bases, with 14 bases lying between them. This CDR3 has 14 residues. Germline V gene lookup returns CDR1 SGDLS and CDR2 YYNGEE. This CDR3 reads CASSVRPATNEQYF. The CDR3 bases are TGTGCCAGCAGCGTCCGGCCCGCTACTAACGAGCAGTACTTC.

CDR3: CASSPDGTGSYEQYF. The CDR3 nucleotides are TGTGCCAGCAGCCCAGACGGGACAGGGTCCTACGAGCAGTACTTC. This chain joins TRBV9 and TRBJ2-7; 9 nucleotides align to TRBD1. Looked up from germline, CDR1 is SGDLS and CDR2 is YYNGEE. CDR3 length equals 15 residues. V lost 4 bases to trimming and J lost 1 base; unmatched junction nucleotides: 6. The whole variable domain, remainder taken from reference TRBV9 and TRBJ2-7, is DSGVTQTPKHLITATGQRVTLRCSPRSGDLSVYWYQQSLDQGLQFLIQYYNGEERAKGNILERFSAQQFPDLHSELNLSSLELGDSALYFCASSPDGTGSYEQYFGPGTRLTVT.

CDR3 residues: CASSPLGGQGNEQFF. CDR3 nucleotides: TGTGCCAGCAGCCCCCTAGGGGGGCAGGGGAATGAGCAGTTCTTC. V gene TRBV9 combines with J gene TRBJ2-1; D tentatively reads TRBD1 or TRBD2 (6 bases each). The CDR3 is 15 amino acids. V lost 4 bases, J lost 7 bases, and 18 bases lay in between. Germline loops: CDR1 SGDLS, CDR2 YYNGEE.

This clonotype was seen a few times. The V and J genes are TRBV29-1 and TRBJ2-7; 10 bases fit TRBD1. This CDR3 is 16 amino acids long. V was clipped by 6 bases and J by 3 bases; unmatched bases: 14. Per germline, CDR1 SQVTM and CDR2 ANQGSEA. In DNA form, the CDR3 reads TGCAGCGTGGTGGATTCCGGGACAGGGGTTATCTACGAGCAGTACTTC. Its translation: CSVVDSGTGVIYEQYF.

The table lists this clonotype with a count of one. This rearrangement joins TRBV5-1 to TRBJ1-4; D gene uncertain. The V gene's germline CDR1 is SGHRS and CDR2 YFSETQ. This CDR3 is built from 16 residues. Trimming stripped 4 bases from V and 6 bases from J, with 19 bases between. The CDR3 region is CASSPTGTDSDEKLFF. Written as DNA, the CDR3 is TGCGCCAGCAGCCCGACCGGAACAGATTCGGATGAAAAACTGTTTTTT.

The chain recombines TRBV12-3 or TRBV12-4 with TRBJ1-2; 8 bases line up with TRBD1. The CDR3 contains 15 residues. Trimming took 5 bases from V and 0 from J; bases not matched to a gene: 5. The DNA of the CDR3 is TGTGCCAGCAGTACCGGACAGGGAGCTAACTATGGCTACACCTTC. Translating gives CASSTGQGANYGYTF.

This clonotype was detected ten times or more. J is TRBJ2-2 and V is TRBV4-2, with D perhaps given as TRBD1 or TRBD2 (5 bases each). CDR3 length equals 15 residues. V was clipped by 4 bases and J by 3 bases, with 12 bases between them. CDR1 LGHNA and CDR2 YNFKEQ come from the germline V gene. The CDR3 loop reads CASSPRQGDTGELFF. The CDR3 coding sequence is TGTGCCAGCAGCCCACGCCAGGGAGACACCGGGGAGCTGTTTTTT.

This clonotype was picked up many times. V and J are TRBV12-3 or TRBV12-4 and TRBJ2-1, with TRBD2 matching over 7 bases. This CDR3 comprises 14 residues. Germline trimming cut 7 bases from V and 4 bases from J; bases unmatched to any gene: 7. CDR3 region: CASTAGVIYNEQFF. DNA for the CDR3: TGTGCCAGCACCGCGGGGGTCATTTACAATGAGCAGTTCTTC.

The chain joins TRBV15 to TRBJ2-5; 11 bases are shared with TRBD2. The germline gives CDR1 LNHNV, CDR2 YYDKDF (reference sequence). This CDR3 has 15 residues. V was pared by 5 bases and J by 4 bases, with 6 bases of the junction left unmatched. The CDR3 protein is CATSRSGGALETQYF. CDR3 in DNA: TGTGCCACCAGCCGTAGCGGGGGGGCCTTAGAGACCCAGTACTTC.

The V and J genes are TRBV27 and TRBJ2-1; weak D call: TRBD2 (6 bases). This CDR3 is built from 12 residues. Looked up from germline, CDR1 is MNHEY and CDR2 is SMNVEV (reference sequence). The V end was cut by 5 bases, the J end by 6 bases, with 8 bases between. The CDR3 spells CASSGGSNEQFF. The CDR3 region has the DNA TGTGCCAGCAGTGGGGGGTCCAATGAGCAGTTCTTC.

CDR3 DNA sequence: TGCGCCAGCGGAACGACAGGGGGCGTAGGGGAGACCCAGTACTTC. Translation gives CASGTTGGVGETQYF. The V and J genes are TRBV5-1 and TRBJ2-5; TRBD1 agrees at 10 bases. The J segment lost 5 bases and the V segment lost 7 bases, leaving 11 bases of the junction unmatched. The CDR3 consists of 15 residues. CDR1 and CDR2 (germline): SGHRS, YFSETQ.

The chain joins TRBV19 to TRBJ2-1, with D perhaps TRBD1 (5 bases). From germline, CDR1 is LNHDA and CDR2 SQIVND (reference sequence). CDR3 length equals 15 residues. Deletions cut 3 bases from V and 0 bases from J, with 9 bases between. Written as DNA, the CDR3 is TGTGCCAGTAGTATTAAGGGGCTCTCCTACAATGAGCAGTTCTTC. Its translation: CASSIKGLSYNEQFF.

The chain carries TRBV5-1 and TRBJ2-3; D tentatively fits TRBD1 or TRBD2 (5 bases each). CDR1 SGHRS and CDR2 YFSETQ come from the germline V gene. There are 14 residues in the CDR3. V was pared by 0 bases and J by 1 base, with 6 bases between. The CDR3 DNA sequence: TGCGCCAGCAGCTTGGGGGACCGCACAGATACGCAGTATTTT. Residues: CASSLGDRTDTQYF.